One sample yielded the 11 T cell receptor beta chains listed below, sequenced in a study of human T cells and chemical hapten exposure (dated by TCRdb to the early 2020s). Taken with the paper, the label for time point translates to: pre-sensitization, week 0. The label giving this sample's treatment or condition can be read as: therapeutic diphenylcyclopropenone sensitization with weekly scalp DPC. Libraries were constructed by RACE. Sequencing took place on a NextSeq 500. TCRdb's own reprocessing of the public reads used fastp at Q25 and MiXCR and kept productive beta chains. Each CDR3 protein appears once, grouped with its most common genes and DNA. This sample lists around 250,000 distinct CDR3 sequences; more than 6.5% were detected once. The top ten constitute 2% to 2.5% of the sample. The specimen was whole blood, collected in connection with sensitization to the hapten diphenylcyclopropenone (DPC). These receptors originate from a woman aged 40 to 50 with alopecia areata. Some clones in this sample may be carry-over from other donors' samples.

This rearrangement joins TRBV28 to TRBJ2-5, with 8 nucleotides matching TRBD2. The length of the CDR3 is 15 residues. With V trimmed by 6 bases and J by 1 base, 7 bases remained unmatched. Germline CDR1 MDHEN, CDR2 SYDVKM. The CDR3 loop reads CASSLGLARQETQYF. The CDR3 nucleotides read TGTGCCAGCAGCCTAGGACTAGCTCGCCAAGAGACCCAGTACTTC.

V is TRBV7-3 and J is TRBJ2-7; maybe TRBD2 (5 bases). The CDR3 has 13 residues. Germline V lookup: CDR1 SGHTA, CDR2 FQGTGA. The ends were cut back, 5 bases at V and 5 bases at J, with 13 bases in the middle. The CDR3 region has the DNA TGTGCCAGCAGCCCTCACGGGGATCACGAGCAGTACTTC. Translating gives CASSPHGDHEQYF.

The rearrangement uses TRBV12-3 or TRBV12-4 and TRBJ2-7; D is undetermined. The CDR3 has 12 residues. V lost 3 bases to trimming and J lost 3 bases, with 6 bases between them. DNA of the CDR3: TGTGCCAGCAGTTTTGCGCGCTACGAGCAGTACTTC. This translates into CASSFARYEQYF.

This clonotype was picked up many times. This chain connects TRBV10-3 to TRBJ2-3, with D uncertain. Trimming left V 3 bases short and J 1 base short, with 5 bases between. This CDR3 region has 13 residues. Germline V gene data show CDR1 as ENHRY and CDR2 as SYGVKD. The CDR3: CAISDSGTDTQYF. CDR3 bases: TGTGCCATCAGTGATTCGGGCACAGATACGCAGTATTTT.

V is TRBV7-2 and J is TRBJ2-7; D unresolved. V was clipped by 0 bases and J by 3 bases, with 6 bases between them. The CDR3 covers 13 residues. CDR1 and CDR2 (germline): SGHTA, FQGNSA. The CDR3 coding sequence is TGTGCCAGCAGCTTAGCGTGGAGCTACGAGCAGTACTTC. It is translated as CASSLAWSYEQYF.

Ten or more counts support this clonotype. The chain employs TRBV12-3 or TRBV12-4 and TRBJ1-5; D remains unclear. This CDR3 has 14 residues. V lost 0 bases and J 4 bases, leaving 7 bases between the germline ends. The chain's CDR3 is CASSLAPSNQPQHF. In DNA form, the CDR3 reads TGTGCCAGCAGTTTAGCGCCGAGTAATCAGCCCCAGCATTTT.

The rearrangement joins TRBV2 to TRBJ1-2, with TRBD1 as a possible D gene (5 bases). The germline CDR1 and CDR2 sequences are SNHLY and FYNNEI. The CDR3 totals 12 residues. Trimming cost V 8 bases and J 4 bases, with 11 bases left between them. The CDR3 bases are TGTGCCAGCGCCAGGGAGGCCTATGGCTACACCTTC. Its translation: CASAREAYGYTF.

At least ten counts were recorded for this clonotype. In DNA form, the CDR3 reads TGTGCCAGCAGCTTAGGGGGGGGCGAGACCCAGTACTTC. It yields the protein CASSLGGGETQYF. The chain combines TRBV7-2 with TRBJ2-5; D might be TRBD2 (7 bases). CDR1 and CDR2 (germline): SGHTA, FQGNSA. There are 13 residues in the CDR3. V lost 1 base, J lost 5 bases, and 8 bases lay in between.

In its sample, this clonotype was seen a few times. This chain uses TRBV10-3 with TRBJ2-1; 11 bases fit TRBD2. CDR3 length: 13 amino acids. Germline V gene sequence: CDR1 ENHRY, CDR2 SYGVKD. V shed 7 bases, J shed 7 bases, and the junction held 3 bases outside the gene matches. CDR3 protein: CAITSGRMNEQFF. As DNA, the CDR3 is TGTGCCATCACTAGCGGGAGGATGAATGAGCAGTTCTTC.

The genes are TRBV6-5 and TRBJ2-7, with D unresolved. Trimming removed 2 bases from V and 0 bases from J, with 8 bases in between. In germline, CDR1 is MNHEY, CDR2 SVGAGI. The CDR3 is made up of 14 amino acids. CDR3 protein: CASSYDLVSYEQYF. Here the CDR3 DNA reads TGTGCCAGCAGTTACGACCTCGTCTCCTACGAGCAGTACTTC.

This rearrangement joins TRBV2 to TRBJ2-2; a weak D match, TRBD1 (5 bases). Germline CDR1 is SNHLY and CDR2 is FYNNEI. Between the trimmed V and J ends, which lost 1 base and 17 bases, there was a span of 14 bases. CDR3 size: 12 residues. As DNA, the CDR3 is TGTGCCAGCAGTGAAGATATAACAGGATTATTTTTT. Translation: CASSEDITGLFF.